This T cell receptor (beta chain) was obtained from a study of CD8+ T cells in alopecia areata. The study, taken as a whole, reports: Because of a solitary nonresponder, the connection of baseline CD8+ expansion to response stays uncertain. In patients, TCRs were shared less clearly than in mice, and HLA may possibly be involved.

The treatment here: oral pan-JAK inhibitor, 5-10 mg twice daily. Peripheral blood, together with lesional scalp punch biopsies, was collected from alopecia areata patients. The authors extracted RNA and reverse transcribed it into cDNA as the sequencing template. TCRdb keeps only in-frame clones here, not all; method: immunoSEQ multiplex PCR. The data hold some 190,000 clones, with 51% observed a single time. Concerning this clone itself: Its antigen is still unknown.

Sequencing was performed on CD8+ T cells sorted from blood, taken at approximately week 52, from a patient treated with tofacitinib. The source of this sequence is a human donor with alopecia areata.

The CDR3 is CASSLSGAGTGELFF. CDR3 DNA sequence: TGTGCCAGCAGCTTAAGTGGGGCTGGCACCGGGGAGCTGTTTTTT. The chain has TRBV11-1 and TRBJ2-2; D perhaps matches TRBD1 (5 bases). This CDR3 is 15 amino acids long. The germline gives CDR1 SGHAT, CDR2 FQDESV (reference sequence). Trimming stripped 2 bases from V and 4 bases from J, with 11 bases between.